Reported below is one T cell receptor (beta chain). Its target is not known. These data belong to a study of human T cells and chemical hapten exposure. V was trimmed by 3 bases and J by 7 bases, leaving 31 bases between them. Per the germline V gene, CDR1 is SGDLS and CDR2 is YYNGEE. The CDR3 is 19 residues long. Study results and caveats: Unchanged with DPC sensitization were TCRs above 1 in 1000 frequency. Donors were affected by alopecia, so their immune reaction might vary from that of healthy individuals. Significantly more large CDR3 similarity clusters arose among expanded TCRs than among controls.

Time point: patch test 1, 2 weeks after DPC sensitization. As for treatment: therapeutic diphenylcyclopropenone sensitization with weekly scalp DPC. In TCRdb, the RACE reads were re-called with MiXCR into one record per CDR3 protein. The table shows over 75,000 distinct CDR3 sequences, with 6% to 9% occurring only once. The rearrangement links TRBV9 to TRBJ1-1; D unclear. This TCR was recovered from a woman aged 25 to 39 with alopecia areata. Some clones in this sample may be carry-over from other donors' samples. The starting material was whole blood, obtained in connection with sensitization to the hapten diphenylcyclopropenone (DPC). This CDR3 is CASSAYGRALGGRVGEAFF. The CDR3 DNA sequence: TGTGCCAGCAGCGCCTATGGACGAGCCCTAGGAGGTCGGGTAGGTGAAGCTTTCTTT. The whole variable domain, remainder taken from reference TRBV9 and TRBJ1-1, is DSGVTQTPKHLITATGQRVTLRCSPRSGDLSVYWYQQSLDQGLQFLIQYYNGEERAKGNILERFSAQQFPDLHSELNLSSLELGDSALYFCASSAYGRALGGRVGEAFFGQGTRLTVV.